Listed below are T cell receptor beta chains from one sample, sequenced in a study of blood T cell repertoires in COVID-19. Data came from immunoSEQ multiplex PCR; TCRdb stores just in-frame clones and leaves some out. Seen here are over 400,000 clones, roughly nine tenths observed once, and the top ten hold under 8.5%. The specimen was peripheral blood. The receptors originated from a woman in her forties or fifties with COVID-19, enrolled during active disease. The CDR3 runs from the conserved cysteine through the conserved F or W. Fields, in order: clone size, D gene, J gene, V gene, CDR3 length, CDR3 DNA, CDR3 protein. The D gene is left open where the match is weak. Not all rows give a size; the values are once, few, many and, for expanded clones, a class.

NA	TRBD1	TRBJ1-2	TRBV5-1	18	TGCGCCAGCAGCTTAGTACCGGGACAGAATATTCCCCGGTATGGCTACACCTTC	CASSLVPGQNIPRYGYTF
once	NA	TRBJ2-2	TRBV7-7	16	TGTGCCAGCAGCCTGGACCGTACAGGGAGCACCGGGGAGCTGTTTTTT	CASSLDRTGSTGELFF
NA	NA	TRBJ1-6	TRBV5-6	12	TGTGCCAGCAGCTTCAATAATTCACCCCTCCACTTT	CASSFNNSPLHF
NA	TRBD1	TRBJ1-1	TRBV5-1	13	TGCGCCAGCAGCTGGACAGGGGACCGTGAAGCTTTCTTT	CASSWTGDREAFF
NA	NA	TRBJ1-3	TRBV19	15	TGTGCCAGTAGTAGGACAGAATACTCTGGAAACACCATATATTTT	CASSRTEYSGNTIYF
NA	TRBD1	TRBJ1-4	TRBV10-2	14	TGCGCCAGCAGCGACAGGGCAACTAATGAAAAACTGTTTTTT	CASSDRATNEKLFF
few	NA	TRBJ1-5	TRBV6-6	16	TGTGCCAGCAGTTACTCGACGGGCGGGGGCAATCAGCCCCAGCATTTT	CASSYSTGGGNQPQHF
NA	TRBD2	TRBJ2-7	TRBV7-9	19	TGTGCCAGCAGCCCCGAGGGACTAGCGGGGGGGCCTTTTCGATACGAGCAGTACTTC	CASSPEGLAGGPFRYEQYF
NA	TRBD1	TRBJ1-5	TRBV28	17	TGTGCCAGCAGACACCAGGACCGGAACAGGGGCGATCAGCCCCAGCATTTT	CASRHQDRNRGDQPQHF
NA	TRBD1	TRBJ1-5	TRBV27	15	TGTGCCAGCAACCCGACAGGGTGGGCCAATCAGCCCCAGCATTTT	CASNPTGWANQPQHF
few	NA	TRBJ1-4	TRBV4-1	16	TGCGCCAGCAGCCAATTAAGGACAGTGCGAACCAAGATAGTGTTTTTT	CASSQLRTVRTKIVFF
few	NA	TRBJ1-2	TRBV5-6	15	TGTGCCAGCAGCTTGGTTGGCAGGGGAAACTATGGCTACACCTTC	CASSLVGRGNYGYTF
NA	NA	TRBJ1-2	TRBV4-2	14	TGTGCCAGCAGCCATCCAGGGCGTAGTGGTGGCTACACCTTC	CASSHPGRSGGYTF
NA	TRBD2	TRBJ2-1	TRBV27	16	TGTGCCAGCAGTCGTGACCCGCGGGGGATCTACAATGAGCAGTTCTTC	CASSRDPRGIYNEQFF
NA	TRBD2	TRBJ2-1	TRBV7-3	16	TGTGCCAGCAGGCAAACCGGGACTAGCGGGGTGAATGAGCAGTTCTTC	CASRQTGTSGVNEQFF
NA	TRBD2	TRBJ2-1	TRBV2	13	TGTGCCACCGCGGGGGGAGTGGGGAATGAGCAGTTCTTC	CATAGGVGNEQFF
NA	TRBD1	TRBJ2-3	TRBV6-5	12	TGTGCCAGCAACTCGGGACAGTATACGCAGTATTTT	CASNSGQYTQYF
NA	NA	TRBJ1-1	TRBV5-4	13	TGTGCCAGCAGCTCCGCCAGGTCCACTGAAGCTTTCTTT	CASSSARSTEAFF
NA	TRBD1	TRBJ2-5	TRBV7-9	15	TGTGCCAGCAGCCAGACAGGGAATTCAGGAGAGACCCAGTACTTC	CASSQTGNSGETQYF
NA	NA	TRBJ2-1	TRBV19	14	TGTGCCAGTAGTATCGCCGGGAGCTACAATGAGCAGTTCTTC	CASSIAGSYNEQFF
NA	TRBD1	TRBJ2-5	TRBV6-5	15	TGTGCCAGCAGTTACATCAGGGGGCTCGGAGAGACCCAGTACTTC	CASSYIRGLGETQYF
NA	TRBD1	TRBJ1-2	TRBV4-1	15	TGCGCCAGCAGCTTTCCGGACAGGGGGCTAGGAGGCTACACCTTC	CASSFPDRGLGGYTF